This T cell receptor beta chain was sequenced in a study of cytomegalovirus exposure and HLA in healthy donors. Study-wide points: Rarity characterized most TCR sequences, yet some public TCRs appeared in many donors. TCR beta chains numbering more than 150 were designated cytomegalovirus-associated.

The method was immunoSEQ multiplex PCR; TCRdb's version includes in-frame clones alone and lacks a portion of them. The sample lists some 40,000 clones; around 93% were seen once. The donors were part of the approximately 120-subject validation cohort, which stood apart from the approximately 640-subject first cohort. V lost 2 bases and J lost 5; bases outside the gene matches: 6. The germline gives CDR1 MNHEY, CDR2 SMNVEV (reference sequence). The length of the CDR3 is 15 residues. This clone has a single count. Its specificity is not known. The genes are TRBV27 and TRBJ2-3, with 8 nucleotides matching TRBD2. The receptor comes from a man aged 18 to 30 in good health and CMV-seronegative. The specimen was PBMCs. The CDR3 region is CASSLRGTRKDTQYF. CDR3 DNA: TGTGCCAGCAGTTTAAGGGGGACTAGAAAAGATACGCAGTATTTT.